The sequence of this T cell receptor beta chain was determined in a study of vaccination effects on CD4 cells after COVID-19. The CDR3 has 17 amino acids. Germline V gives CDR1 MGHRA, CDR2 YSYEKL. V dropped 2 bases and J dropped 5; count of bases not matched to a gene: 10. Isolation of CD4+ T cells took place after 10 to 11 days of culture. Infection dated between March and December 2020, before the Alpha, Beta and Delta variants reached the United States. Each participant received a vaccine that was either BNT162b2 or mRNA-1273, given as two doses. This table comes from immunoSEQ multiplex PCR, and its TCRdb copy is limited to in-frame clones, with some not included. This table holds about 34,000 clones, roughly four fifths found once. On this clone itself: The target antigen is unknown.

The sequence was obtained from a human donor who had a prior SARS-CoV-2 infection. Sequencing used CD4+ T cells from PBMCs cultured without peptide, obtained after COVID-19 vaccination. The chain couples TRBV4-1 to TRBJ2-5; 11 bases agree with TRBD1. CDR3 loop: CASSQSPRTGGLETQYF. Here the CDR3 DNA reads TGCGCCAGCAGCCAATCCCCGAGGACAGGGGGCTTGGAGACCCAGTACTTC.